The 3 T cell receptor beta chains reported below all come from one sample, sequenced in a study of T cell repertoires in cytomegalovirus infection. MiXCR was run by TCRdb on the reads, yielding one entry per CDR3 protein. Of hundreds of thousands of distinct CDR3 sequences in the sample, around 32% were seen once. For these receptors, no antigen is known. Sequenced material: cultured CD8+ T cells from PBMCs, taken from culture after CMV antigen stimulation. The receptors come from a human donor in good health (CMV status not recorded). Some clones in this sample may be carry-over from other donors' samples.

The chain employs TRBV9 and TRBJ1-4; TRBD1 might be the D (5 bases). Germline V lookup: CDR1 SGDLS, CDR2 YYNGEE. This CDR3 has 15 residues. The ends were cut back, 0 bases at V and 3 bases at J, with 9 bases in the middle. CDR3 region: CASSVGGASNEKLFF. CDR3 sequence (DNA): TGTGCCAGCAGCGTAGGGGGCGCTTCTAATGAAAAACTGTTTTTT.

Comments on this clonotype: One junction end disagrees with the germline gene, perhaps due to a read error. In DNA, the CDR3 is TGTGCCAGCAGTGAGCAGGGACAAAGGAATTCACCCCTCCAGTTT. It yields the protein CASSEQGQRNSPLQF. This rearrangement joins TRBV6-5 to TRBJ1-6, with TRBD1 as a possible D gene (6 bases). The CDR3 loop spans 15 amino acids. CDR1 and CDR2 (germline): MNHEY, SVGAGI.

The rearrangement links TRBV2 to TRBJ2-3; TRBD2 matches at 13 bases. The CDR3 extends over 17 amino acids. J gave up 6 bases and V 5 bases, and 11 bases lay outside the gene matches. The germline CDR1 and CDR2 sequences are SNHLY and FYNNEI. CDR3 sequence: CASSYGLAGARLDTQYF. CDR3 sequence (DNA): TGTGCCAGCAGTTATGGACTAGCGGGGGCCCGGTTGGATACGCAGTATTTT.